This record looks at one T cell receptor (beta chain) sequence and its context. Its recognized antigen is unknown. Base qualities were left out, and no much larger clone turns up one base away. In Seattle, one collaborating source enrolled patients while the infection was active and tracked those patients longitudinally over the course of disease. Collaborating institutions collected whole blood in K2EDTA tubes following their own protocols. Collaborator samples were shipped for TCRbeta analysis as frozen whole blood, isolated PBMCs, or DNA extracted from either sample type. This sample stems from a study of blood T cell repertoires in COVID-19 (dated by TCRdb to between 2020 and 2021). Background on the whole study: The collaborator samples originated in the United States, Italy and Spain and spanned the acute and convalescent phases of COVID-19. The material from the prospective study consisted of cDNA or gDNA derived from T cells, B-cell-depleted T cells, or PBMCs. The dataset comprised deeply sampled blood TCRbeta repertoires from subjects exposed to, actively infected with, or recovered from COVID-19. A freely available public database, intended as a resource for researchers studying the immune response to SARS-CoV-2, is where the repertoires were released. The samples were drawn from the first 160 participants of the ongoing ImmuneRACE study and from some 1,300 subjects provided by 6 global collaborators. A de-identified subject ID, COVID-19 status, age in years and sex were almost always included in the sample metadata. Where available, HLA class I and class II types were taken from metadata supplied by the sample provider and were not determined by assay-based typing.

What the study reported, not specific to this receptor: The amount of clinical and demographic metadata varied by source and participant and was provided uncurated.

CDR1 and CDR2 were assigned from the germline V gene as SGDLS and YYNGEE. CDR3 length: 13 amino acids, cysteine to phenylalanine. Only the CDR3 portion is preserved as DNA: 39 bases, with reading frame beginning at the first base. Here V drops 3 bases and J drops 5 bases, and the junction holds 4 bases not matched to any gene. TCRbeta CDR3 regions were amplified from genomic DNA by means of the immunoSEQ Assay, a bias-controlled multiplex PCR. As for the authors' bioinformatics: The number of nucleated cells in each sample was estimated by amplification of reference gene primers within the assay. Sequence reads were collapsed and filtered to measure the absolute abundance of every unique TCRbeta CDR3 rearrangement. For each sample, productive Simpson clonality was calculated as the square root of Simpson's diversity index across productive rearrangements. Imported from immuneACCESS, the table was reduced by TCRdb to in-frame sequences with V and J called. These copies leave out some clones; in studies compared against another copy, an unresolved V gene accounts for under half, and the cause of the remainder is not known. V, J and clone size are taken as reported in that table, and D and trimming were inferred from the DNA itself. This sample lists roughly 250,000 clones; under 85% were detected once. 0.87% of the sample rests with the top ten.

The source material was peripheral blood. The clonotype was recovered from a human donor with COVID-19, enrolled during active disease. The donor label of this sample is uncertain. The sequence is built from TRBV9 and TRBJ2-5, with 7 middle bases fitting TRBD2. The sequenced DNA is TGTGCCAGCAGCGAGGACGGGGGGGAGACCCAGTACTTC. Its translation is CASSEDGGETQYF.